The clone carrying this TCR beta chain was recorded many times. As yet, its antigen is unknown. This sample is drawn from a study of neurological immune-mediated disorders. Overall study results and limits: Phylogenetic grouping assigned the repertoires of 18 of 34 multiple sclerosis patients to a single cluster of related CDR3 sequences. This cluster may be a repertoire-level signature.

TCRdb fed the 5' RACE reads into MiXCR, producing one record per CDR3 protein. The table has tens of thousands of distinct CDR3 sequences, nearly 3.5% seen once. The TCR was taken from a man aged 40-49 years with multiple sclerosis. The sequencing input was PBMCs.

Written as DNA, the CDR3 is TGTGCCTGGAGTCGGGACGGCTATAGCAATCAGCCCCAGCATTTT. It translates to CAWSRDGYSNQPQHF. J is TRBJ1-5 and V is TRBV30; tentatively, D is TRBD1 (5 bases). The CDR3 covers 15 residues. Germline V CDR1 and CDR2: GTSNPN, SVGIG (reference sequence). V was cut by 2 bases and J by 0 bases, with 11 bases left in between.